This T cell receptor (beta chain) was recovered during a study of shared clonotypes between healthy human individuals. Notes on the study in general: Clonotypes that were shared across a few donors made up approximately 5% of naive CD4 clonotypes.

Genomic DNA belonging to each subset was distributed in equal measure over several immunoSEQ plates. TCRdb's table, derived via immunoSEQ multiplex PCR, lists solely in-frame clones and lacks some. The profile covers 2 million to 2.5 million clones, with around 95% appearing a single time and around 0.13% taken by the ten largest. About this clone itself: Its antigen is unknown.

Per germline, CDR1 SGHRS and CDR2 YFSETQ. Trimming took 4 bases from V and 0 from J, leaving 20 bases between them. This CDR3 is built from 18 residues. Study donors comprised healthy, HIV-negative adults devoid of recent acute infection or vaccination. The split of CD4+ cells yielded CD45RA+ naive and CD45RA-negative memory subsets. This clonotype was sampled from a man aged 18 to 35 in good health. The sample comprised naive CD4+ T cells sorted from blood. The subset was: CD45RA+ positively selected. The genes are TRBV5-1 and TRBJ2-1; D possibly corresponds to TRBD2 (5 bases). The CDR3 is CASSPLREKYNSYNEQFF. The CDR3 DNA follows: TGCGCCAGCAGCCCCCTCCGGGAAAAATACAACTCCTACAATGAGCAGTTCTTC.